This T cell receptor beta chain derives from a study of blood T cells in healthy people across ages. A second PCR of about 7 to 11 cycles used a sample-barcoded 5' primer and a J-beta primer mix. Individual samples furnished no less than 2.5 million CDR3-containing paired-end reads apiece. Via MiXCR, TCRdb re-called the 5' RACE reads, giving one row per CDR3 protein. The repertoire holds about 690,000 distinct CDR3 sequences, with roughly 43% as singletons. The CDR3 spans 16 residues. CDR1 and CDR2 from the germline V gene are SGHTA and FQGNSA. Trimming left V 5 bases short and J 9 bases short, with 23 bases between.

The chain couples TRBV7-2 to TRBJ2-1; D may be TRBD2 (8 bases). The clonotype originates from a man aged 80 or over in good health. What was sequenced was blood. The CDR3 nucleotides read TGTGCCAGCAGCCCAGGGGGGGCGGGAGGAAAAGGTGAGCAGTTCTTC. It translates to CASSPGGAGGKGEQFF.